This paragraph reports one T cell receptor beta chain. Its antigen remains unidentified. CDR3 length: 13 amino acids. Trimming removed 0 bases from V and 6 bases from J, with 10 bases in between. Germline V gene sequence: CDR1 GTSNPN, CDR2 SVGIG (reference sequence). This sample was taken from a study of cytomegalovirus exposure and HLA in healthy donors. Study-wide background: HLA-typed donors were the source of roughly 85 million unique TCRs held in an early data release.

Nominally healthy donors were sampled, though unrecorded immune exposures were likely. The PCR ran on 60 Vbeta and 13 Jbeta primers. TCRdb's table, derived via immunoSEQ multiplex PCR, lists solely in-frame clones and lacks some. The table shows about 160,000 clones, with roughly three quarters occurring only once. Notes on the study in general: Listed as cytomegalovirus-associated were roughly 180 TCR beta chains.

The sequenced material came from PBMCs. This receptor was identified in a man aged 18 to 29 in good health and CMV-seropositive. The chain uses TRBV30 and TRBJ2-3; D possibly corresponds to TRBD2 (6 bases). As DNA, the CDR3 is TGTGCCTGGAGTGTACGGGAGAGGGATACGCAGTATTTT. It specifies CAWSVRERDTQYF.